This T cell receptor beta chain was observed in a study of blood T cell repertoires in COVID-19. Study summary: The study drew acute and convalescent COVID-19 samples from the United States, Italy and Spain. Sources were T cells, B-cell-depleted T cells, or PBMCs; the material itself was cDNA or gDNA.

Germline CDR1 reads SNHLY; CDR2 reads FYNNEI. This CDR3 is 15 amino acids long. Germline trimming cut 6 bases from V and 7 bases from J; bases unmatched to any gene: 10. Methods used by the authors: Estimates of nucleated cell counts were drawn from the amplification of reference gene primers. Only in-frame clones appear in the TCRdb table, and some are missing; sequencing was by immunoSEQ multiplex PCR. Clone size and V and J calls were adopted from that table, with D and trimming inferred from the DNA. The table records under 200,000 clones, 65% to 85% of them present only once. The sequenced sample was PBMCs or T cells enriched from blood (not recorded which). The chain joins TRBV2 to TRBJ2-3; TRBD2 agrees at 10 bases. The sequence was collected from a woman in her twenties or thirties who had been exposed to COVID-19. The CDR3 DNA reads TGTGCCAGCAGCCCAAGGACTAGCGGCTACAATACGCAGTATTTT. Translating gives CASSPRTSGYNTQYF.